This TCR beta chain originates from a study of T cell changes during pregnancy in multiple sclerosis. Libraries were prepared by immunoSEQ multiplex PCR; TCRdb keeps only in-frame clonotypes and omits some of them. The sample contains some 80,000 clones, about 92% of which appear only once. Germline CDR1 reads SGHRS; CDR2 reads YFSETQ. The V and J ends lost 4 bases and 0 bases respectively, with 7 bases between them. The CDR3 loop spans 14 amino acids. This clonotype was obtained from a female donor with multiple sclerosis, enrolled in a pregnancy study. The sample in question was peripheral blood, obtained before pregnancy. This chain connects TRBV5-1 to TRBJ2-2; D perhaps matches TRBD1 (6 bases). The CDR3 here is CASSDRPNTGELFF. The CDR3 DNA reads TGCGCCAGCAGCGACAGGCCGAACACCGGGGAGCTGTTTTTT.